These 13 T cell receptor beta chains were all obtained from the same sample, sequenced in a study of blood T cell repertoires in COVID-19. Repertoires were generated with immunoSEQ multiplex PCR, while TCRdb's copy carries only in-frame clones and drops some. The profile shows fewer than 300,000 clones, over 65% of them singletons. Sequencing was done on a sample of peripheral blood. These receptor sequences come from a woman between 70 and 85 years old with active or convalescent COVID-19.

The V and J genes are TRBV12-3 or TRBV12-4 and TRBJ2-5, with 8 bases fitting TRBD1. With 6 bases clipped from V and 3 bases from J, the junction kept 0 bases outside the gene matches. The CDR3 is made up of 12 amino acids. CDR3 coding DNA: TGTGCCAGCAGGACAGGGGAAGAGACCCAGTACTTC. Translated: CASRTGEETQYF.

V gene TRBV20-1 combines with J gene TRBJ1-2; no firm D call. The CDR3 totals 9 residues. Germline V CDR1 and CDR2: DFQATT, SNEGSKA (reference sequence). Trimming took 3 bases from V and 9 from J, leaving 5 bases between them. CDR3 sequence reads: CSASFSYTF. Here the CDR3 DNA reads TGCAGTGCTAGTTTTAGCTACACCTTC.

V is TRBV5-4 and J is TRBJ2-3; 9 bases are a match to TRBD2. The ends lost 2 bases at V and 6 bases at J; junction bases unmatched: 4. In germline, CDR1 is SGHNT, CDR2 YYREEE (reference sequence). The CDR3 has 14 residues. The CDR3 protein is CASSLIAGADTQYF. In DNA, the CDR3 is TGTGCCAGCAGCTTAATAGCGGGAGCGGATACGCAGTATTTT.

The chain uses TRBV5-1 and TRBJ2-2; TRBD1 matches 8 bases. Germline V gene data show CDR1 as SGHRS and CDR2 as YFSETQ. This CDR3 has 15 amino acids. The V and J ends lost 6 bases and 2 bases, in that order; junction bases with no gene match: 6. For the CDR3, the DNA is TGCGCCAGCACCCCAGGGGGCCCTAACACCGGGGAGCTGTTTTTT. This sequence encodes CASTPGGPNTGELFF.

V and J are TRBV11-1 and TRBJ2-7, with D possibly being TRBD2 (5 bases). V gave up 5 bases and J gave up 0 bases, with 14 bases separating them. The germline CDR1 and CDR2 sequences are SGHAT and FQDESV (reference sequence). The CDR3 runs to 15 residues. CDR3 sequence (DNA): TGTGCCAGCAGCCGCACCAGCGGACCCTCCTACGAGCAGTACTTC. Amino acid sequence: CASSRTSGPSYEQYF.

V gene TRBV7-2 combines with J gene TRBJ1-1; possibly TRBD1 for D (6 bases). Germline V CDR1 and CDR2: SGHTA, FQGNSA. V was clipped by 5 bases and J by 1 base, with 11 bases between them. CDR3 length equals 14 residues. The CDR3 loop reads CASSRGQSNTEAFF. In DNA form, the CDR3 reads TGTGCCAGCAGCCGCGGACAGTCGAACACTGAAGCTTTCTTT.

The gene calls are TRBV10-3 and TRBJ2-1; D not resolved. Trimming took 5 bases from V and 5 from J, leaving 7 bases between them. Germline CDR1 is ENHRY and CDR2 is SYGVKD. The length of the CDR3 is 12 residues. In nucleotides, the CDR3 is TGTGCCATCAGTAGTACAGACAATGAGCAGTTCTTC. It codes for CAISSTDNEQFF.

The CDR3 is CASSPDSRNQPQHF. As DNA, the CDR3 is TGTGCCAGCTCACCAGACAGCCGAAATCAGCCCCAGCATTTT. The V call is TRBV18, the J call TRBJ1-5, with TRBD1 as a possible D gene (5 bases). From germline, CDR1 is KGHSH and CDR2 LQKENI. The CDR3 is made up of 14 amino acids. The germline V and J ends were trimmed by 2 bases and 4 bases, with 9 bases remaining between them.

The genes are TRBV28 and TRBJ2-1; a weak D match, TRBD1 (6 bases). Trimming removed 2 bases from V and 8 bases from J, with 13 bases in between. Germline CDR1 and CDR2: MDHEN and SYDVKM. This CDR3 is built from 14 residues. In nucleotides, the CDR3 is TGTGCCAGCAGTTTACAGGGGCCCAGGGATGAGCAGTTCTTC. It translates to CASSLQGPRDEQFF.

CDR3 bases: TGTGCCAGCAGTCGGATACAGGGGAGCAATCAGCCCCAGCATTTT. As protein: CASSRIQGSNQPQHF. V gene TRBV6-5 combines with J gene TRBJ1-5; 7 bases agree with TRBD1. V lost 5 bases to trimming and J lost 1 base; unmatched junction nucleotides: 5. The CDR3 has 15 residues. The V gene's germline CDR1 is MNHEY and CDR2 SVGAGI.

The chain employs TRBV28 and TRBJ2-1; TRBD1 might be the D (6 bases). The CDR3 runs 15 residues. Trimming pared 7 bases from V and 5 bases from J, leaving 18 bases between. Germline V gene data show CDR1 as MDHEN and CDR2 as SYDVKM. The CDR3 sequence: CASTLPGHGDNEQFF. The CDR3 DNA reads TGTGCCAGCACCCTGCCGGGACATGGCGACAATGAGCAGTTCTTC.

This chain uses TRBV5-1 with TRBJ1-6, with TRBD1 as a possible D gene (6 bases). Trimming removed 3 bases at V and 9 bases at J, with 25 bases between. Germline assignment: CDR1 SGHRS and CDR2 YFSETQ. This CDR3 has 18 residues. CDR3 residues: CASSSTTSGTLLGSPLHF. The DNA for the CDR3 is TGCGCCAGCAGCTCTACTACTTCGGGGACACTCCTTGGTTCACCCCTCCACTTT.

The chain recombines TRBV6-5 with TRBJ2-7; D might be TRBD1 (6 bases). CDR1 and CDR2 (germline): MNHEY, SVGAGI. This CDR3 region has 14 residues. Deletions cut 2 bases from V and 2 bases from J, with 10 bases between. CDR3 DNA: TGTGCCAGCAGTTACCAACAGGGTACCTACGAGCAGTACTTC. Amino acids: CASSYQQGTYEQYF.